Below are 27 T cell receptor beta chains sequenced from a single sample in a study of blood T cell repertoires in COVID-19. Here immunoSEQ multiplex PCR was the method, and the copy in TCRdb shows in-frame clones only, minus some. The data hold tens of thousands of clones, with 70% to 90% observed a single time. Input material: peripheral blood. The receptors originated from a human donor in a cohort sampled during active COVID-19.

This chain links TRBV14 with TRBJ2-1, with 9 nucleotides matching TRBD2. This CDR3 contains 16 residues. Germline CDR1 and CDR2: SGHDN and FVKESK. Trimming cost V 0 bases and J 5 bases; bases outside gene matches: 5. This CDR3 is CASSQDPSGMNNEQFF. The DNA of the CDR3 is TGTGCCAGCAGCCAAGATCCTAGCGGGATGAACAATGAGCAGTTCTTC.

This chain connects TRBV28 to TRBJ1-1; tentative D call: TRBD1 (5 bases). From germline, CDR1 is MDHEN and CDR2 SYDVKM. This CDR3 comprises 12 residues. Trimming removed 8 bases from V and 1 base from J, with 8 bases in between. This CDR3 is CASRTSNTEAFF. In nucleotides, the CDR3 is TGTGCCAGCCGGACATCGAACACTGAAGCTTTCTTT.

The chain joins TRBV27 to TRBJ2-1; 7 bases are shared with TRBD2. Germline V gives CDR1 MNHEY, CDR2 SMNVEV (reference sequence). V trimming: 8 bases; J trimming: 5 bases; junction bases outside the gene matches: 9. The CDR3 totals 14 residues. CDR3 in amino acids: CASGRAGLNNEQFF. CDR3 in DNA: TGTGCCAGCGGCAGAGCGGGACTAAACAATGAGCAGTTCTTC.

The rearrangement joins TRBV24-1 to TRBJ2-1; 11 bases map to TRBD1. Germline CDR1 KGHDR, CDR2 SFDVKD. V lost 5 bases and J lost 8; bases outside the gene matches: 7. This CDR3 comprises 15 residues. The CDR3 region has the DNA TGTGCCACCAGTGCTGGGGGACAGGGGGGCCATGAGCAGTTCTTC. Residues: CATSAGGQGGHEQFF.

This rearrangement joins TRBV21-1 to TRBJ1-2; no check of the table's D call, TRBD1, against the DNA was made. TRBV21-1 is classified as a pseudogene. This CDR3 contains 14 residues. In DNA form, the CDR3 reads TGTGCCAGCAGCAAATGGCCAATTAACTATGGCTACACCTTC. Protein sequence: CASSKWPINYGYTF.

Only one count was recorded for this clone. The chain employs TRBV2 and TRBJ2-5; 13 bases agree with TRBD2. CDR1 SNHLY and CDR2 FYNNEI come from the germline V gene. After removal of 4 bases from V and 5 bases from J, the junction contained 4 bases not matched to a gene. CDR3 length equals 15 residues. CDR3 region: CASSGTSGRRETQYF. For the CDR3, the DNA is TGTGCCAGCAGTGGGACTAGCGGGAGACGTGAGACCCAGTACTTC. Together with reference TRBV2 and TRBJ2-5, the CDR3 gives the full variable domain: EPEVTQTPSHQVTQMGQEVILRCVPISNHLYFYWYRQILGQKVEFLVSFYNNEISEKSEIFDDQFSVERPDGSNFTLKIRSTKLEDSAMYFCASSGTSGRRETQYFGPGTRLLVL.

This clone occurred a few times. This chain links TRBV5-1 with TRBJ2-7; TRBD2 might be the D (5 bases). The CDR3 totals 13 residues. The V end was cut by 4 bases, the J end by 7 bases, with 15 bases between. Germline lookup yields CDR1 SGHRS and CDR2 YFSETQ. Here the CDR3 DNA reads TGCGCCAGCAGCGCCGAAAACGGGGAAGAGCAGTACTTC. As protein: CASSAENGEEQYF.

The V and J genes are TRBV5-8 and TRBJ2-7, with 11 bases that match TRBD1. CDR1 is SGHTS and CDR2 is YDEGEE in the germline V gene. The CDR3 is made up of 15 amino acids. J lost 7 bases, V lost 6 bases, and 12 bases had no gene match. In nucleotides, the CDR3 is TGTGCCAGCACCCGTTCCGGGACAGGGGGACGGGAGCAGTACTTC. This sequence encodes CASTRSGTGGREQYF.

The chain joins TRBV2 to TRBJ1-3, with 7 bases that match TRBD1. The J segment lost 3 bases and the V segment lost 6 bases, leaving 8 bases of the junction unmatched. Per germline, CDR1 SNHLY and CDR2 FYNNEI. The CDR3 is 15 amino acids. CDR3 loop: CASSVRQGGGNTIYF. CDR3 DNA: TGTGCCAGCAGCGTACGACAGGGTGGTGGAAACACCATATATTTT.

This sequence joins TRBV9 and TRBJ1-1; 7 bases are a match to TRBD1. J was trimmed by 3 bases and V by 0 bases; bases with no gene match: 5. The CDR3 loop spans 15 amino acids. Germline loops: CDR1 SGDLS, CDR2 YYNGEE. CDR3 DNA sequence: TGTGCCAGCAGCGTAGGGGGGACAGCGGACACTGAAGCTTTCTTT. This translates into CASSVGGTADTEAFF.

The chain links TRBV12-3 or TRBV12-4 to TRBJ2-1; D call uncertain. Trimming removed 2 bases at V and 7 bases at J, with 6 bases between. This CDR3 spans 12 amino acids. DNA for the CDR3: TGTGCCAGCAGTTTATATCTAAATGAGCAGTTCTTC. This gives the protein CASSLYLNEQFF.

The chain's CDR3 is CASSEGVTGELFF. The DNA for the CDR3 is TGTGCCAGCAGTGAGGGAGTTACCGGGGAGCTGTTTTTT. V usage is TRBV2 and J usage is TRBJ2-2; TRBD2 might be the D (5 bases). V gave up 3 bases and J gave up 5 bases, with 7 bases separating them. Germline V lookup: CDR1 SNHLY, CDR2 FYNNEI. The CDR3 extends over 13 amino acids.

The chain couples TRBV12-5 to TRBJ2-5; D is unresolved. Trimming removed 4 bases from V and 3 bases from J, with 9 bases in between. This CDR3 contains 13 residues. Per germline, CDR1 LGHNT and CDR2 FRNRAP. The CDR3 here is CASGSYYEETQYF. The CDR3 bases are TGTGCTAGTGGTTCTTACTACGAAGAGACCCAGTACTTC.

This clone was observed once. The rearrangement uses TRBV7-8 and TRBJ1-1; TRBD1 matches at 10 bases. CDR1 is SGHVS, CDR2 FQNEAQ, per germline. CDR3 length: 14 residues. After removal of 1 base from V and 6 bases from J, the junction contained 2 bases not matched to a gene. The CDR3 region is CASSLDGTGAEAFF. The CDR3 region has the DNA TGTGCCAGCAGCTTAGACGGGACAGGGGCTGAAGCTTTCTTT.

V and J are TRBV4-1 and TRBJ2-2, with 7 bases aligning to TRBD1. The CDR3 has 15 residues. V shed 4 bases, J shed 7 bases, and the junction held 9 bases outside the gene matches. Germline-derived CDR1 and CDR2 are MGHRA and YSYEKL. CDR3 amino acids: CASSPQTGVSGELFF. For the CDR3, the DNA is TGCGCCAGCAGCCCTCAAACAGGGGTCAGCGGGGAGCTGTTTTTT.

V gene TRBV2 combines with J gene TRBJ1-4, with 7 bases that match TRBD1. The CDR3 contains 15 residues. Germline-derived CDR1 and CDR2 are SNHLY and FYNNEI. V lost 6 bases to trimming and J lost 6 bases; unmatched junction nucleotides: 10. The CDR3 sequence is CASRGMDRQYEKLFF. As DNA, the CDR3 is TGTGCCAGCAGGGGGATGGACAGGCAGTATGAAAAACTGTTTTTT.

This chain uses TRBV5-5 with TRBJ2-1; maybe TRBD1 (5 bases). The CDR3 has 14 residues. Deletions cut 2 bases from V and 7 bases from J, with 13 bases between. From germline, CDR1 is SGHKS and CDR2 YYEKEE (reference sequence). The CDR3 here is CASSFQGTGNEQFF. In DNA, the CDR3 is TGTGCCAGCAGCTTTCAGGGTACCGGGAATGAGCAGTTCTTC.

The chain couples TRBV2 to TRBJ2-5; TRBD2 might be the D (6 bases). This CDR3 has 13 residues. The V and J ends lost 4 bases and 4 bases respectively, with 10 bases between them. CDR1 SNHLY and CDR2 FYNNEI come from the germline V gene. The CDR3 is CASSGGDLETQYF. For the CDR3, the DNA is TGTGCCAGCAGTGGGGGGGACTTAGAGACCCAGTACTTC.

The chain joins TRBV7-2 to TRBJ2-7; D call uncertain. The germline gives CDR1 SGHTA, CDR2 FQGNSA. V was cut by 5 bases and J by 1 base, with 12 bases left in between. The CDR3 loop spans 14 amino acids. Here the CDR3 reads CASSLPQESYEQYF. CDR3 DNA sequence: TGTGCCAGCAGCCTTCCCCAGGAATCCTACGAGCAGTACTTC.

CDR3 in amino acids: CASSPDTGDGYTF. The CDR3 DNA reads as TGTGCCAGCTCACCCGACACAGGGGACGGCTACACCTTC. J is TRBJ1-2 and V is TRBV18, with 7 bases fitting TRBD1. This CDR3 comprises 13 residues. CDR1 KGHSH and CDR2 LQKENI come from the germline V gene. V dropped 3 bases and J dropped 8; count of bases not matched to a gene: 6.

The chain uses TRBV7-2 and TRBJ2-1; 8 bases line up with TRBD2. Germline V gives CDR1 SGHTA, CDR2 FQGNSA. Germline trimming cut 5 bases from V and 4 bases from J; bases unmatched to any gene: 10. The CDR3 runs to 16 residues. Here the CDR3 DNA reads TGTGCCAGCAGCGGAACCGGGACTAGGGGTTACAATGAGCAGTTCTTC. Protein: CASSGTGTRGYNEQFF.

CDR3 sequence: CAISSSPGQGEETQYF. The CDR3 nucleotides are TGTGCCATCAGCTCTTCCCCGGGACAGGGGGAGGAGACCCAGTACTTC. This sequence joins TRBV10-3 and TRBJ2-5, with 11 positions matching TRBD1. Germline CDR1 is ENHRY and CDR2 is SYGVKD. This CDR3 contains 16 residues. V lost 6 bases to trimming and J lost 5 bases; unmatched junction nucleotides: 11.

The CDR3 DNA is TGTGCCAGCAGCTTAATACCGGGAAGCACAGATACGCAGTATTTT. This gives the protein CASSLIPGSTDTQYF. The rearrangement joins TRBV7-2 to TRBJ2-3, with a tentative D call TRBD2 (5 bases). The length of the CDR3 is 15 residues. V dropped 2 bases and J dropped 0 bases, with 9 bases sitting between them. CDR1 and CDR2 (germline): SGHTA, FQGNSA.

The rearrangement uses TRBV2 and TRBJ2-2; TRBD1 agrees at 10 bases. V gave up 6 bases and J gave up 4 bases; unmatched junction bases: 14. CDR3 length: 18 residues. Germline V gene data show CDR1 as SNHLY and CDR2 as FYNNEI. As DNA, the CDR3 is TGTGCCAGCAGCCACCCCATCAGGGGACAGGGGATCACCGGGGAGCTGTTTTTT. It is translated as CASSHPIRGQGITGELFF. Supplemented by reference TRBV2 and TRBJ2-2, the full variable domain reads EPEVTQTPSHQVTQMGQEVILRCVPISNHLYFYWYRQILGQKVEFLVSFYNNEISEKSEIFDDQFSVERPDGSNFTLKIRSTKLEDSAMYFCASSHPIRGQGITGELFFGEGSRLTVL.

The chain joins TRBV10-2 to TRBJ1-3; D unclear. Trimming cost V 4 bases and J 0 bases, with 7 bases left between them. Germline V CDR1 and CDR2: WSHSY, SAAADI. This CDR3 is built from 14 residues. The CDR3 DNA reads as TGCGCCAGCAGTGCCGACTACTCTGGAAACACCATATATTTT. As protein: CASSADYSGNTIYF.

The chain uses TRBV29-1 and TRBJ2-1, with D uncertain. Trimming took off 4 bases at V and 6 bases at J, with 10 bases between the two ends. The CDR3 contains 12 residues. Germline CDR1 reads SQVTM; CDR2 reads ANQGSEA. The CDR3 DNA is TGCAGCGTTGTCCTAGTTGGCAATGAGCAGTTCTTC. Translating gives CSVVLVGNEQFF.

The chain employs TRBV5-4 and TRBJ2-6; 11 nucleotides match TRBD1. Per the germline V gene, CDR1 is SGHNT and CDR2 is YYREEE (reference sequence). V shed 4 bases, J shed 0 bases, and the junction held 9 bases outside the gene matches. This CDR3 has 19 amino acids. DNA of the CDR3: TGTGCCAGCAGCGCTTGGTCCGGGACAGGGGGCTCTGGGGCCAACGTCCTGACTTTC. This sequence encodes CASSAWSGTGGSGANVLTF.